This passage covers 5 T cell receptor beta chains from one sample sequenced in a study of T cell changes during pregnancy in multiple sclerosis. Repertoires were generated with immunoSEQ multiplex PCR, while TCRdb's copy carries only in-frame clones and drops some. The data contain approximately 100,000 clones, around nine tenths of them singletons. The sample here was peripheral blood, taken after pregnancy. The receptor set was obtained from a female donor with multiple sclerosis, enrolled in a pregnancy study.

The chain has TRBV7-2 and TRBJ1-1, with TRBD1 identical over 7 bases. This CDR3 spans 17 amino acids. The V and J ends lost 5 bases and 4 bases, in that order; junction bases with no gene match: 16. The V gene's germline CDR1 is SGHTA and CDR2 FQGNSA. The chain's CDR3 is CASSRFRQGKGSTEAFF. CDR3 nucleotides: TGTGCCAGCAGCCGATTCCGACAGGGCAAGGGGAGCACTGAAGCTTTCTTT.

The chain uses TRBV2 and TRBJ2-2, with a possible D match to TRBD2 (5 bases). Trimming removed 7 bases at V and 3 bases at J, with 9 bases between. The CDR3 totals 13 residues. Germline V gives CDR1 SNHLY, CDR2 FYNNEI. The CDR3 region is CASKGDYTGELFF. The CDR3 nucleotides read TGTGCCAGCAAGGGAGACTACACCGGGGAGCTGTTTTTT.

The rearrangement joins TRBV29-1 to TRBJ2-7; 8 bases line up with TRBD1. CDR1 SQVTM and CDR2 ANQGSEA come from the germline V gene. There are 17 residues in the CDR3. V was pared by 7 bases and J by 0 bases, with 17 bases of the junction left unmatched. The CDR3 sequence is CSGGAPIRDRSSYEQYF. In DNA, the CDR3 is TGCAGCGGTGGGGCCCCGATCCGGGACAGGAGCTCCTACGAGCAGTACTTC.

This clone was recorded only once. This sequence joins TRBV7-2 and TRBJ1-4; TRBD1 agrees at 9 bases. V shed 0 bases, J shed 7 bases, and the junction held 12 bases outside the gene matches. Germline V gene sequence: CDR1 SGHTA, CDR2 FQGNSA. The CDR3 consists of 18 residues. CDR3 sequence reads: CASSLAPPRQTGGEKLFF. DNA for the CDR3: TGTGCCAGCAGCTTAGCCCCTCCTCGCCAGACAGGGGGTGAAAAACTGTTTTTT.

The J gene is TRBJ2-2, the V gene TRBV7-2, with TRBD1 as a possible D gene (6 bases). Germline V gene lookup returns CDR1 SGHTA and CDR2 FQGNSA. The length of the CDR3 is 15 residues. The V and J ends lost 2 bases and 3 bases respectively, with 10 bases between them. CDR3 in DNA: TGTGCCAGCAGCTTAAGGGACACCCACACCGGGGAGCTGTTTTTT. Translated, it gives CASSLRDTHTGELFF.